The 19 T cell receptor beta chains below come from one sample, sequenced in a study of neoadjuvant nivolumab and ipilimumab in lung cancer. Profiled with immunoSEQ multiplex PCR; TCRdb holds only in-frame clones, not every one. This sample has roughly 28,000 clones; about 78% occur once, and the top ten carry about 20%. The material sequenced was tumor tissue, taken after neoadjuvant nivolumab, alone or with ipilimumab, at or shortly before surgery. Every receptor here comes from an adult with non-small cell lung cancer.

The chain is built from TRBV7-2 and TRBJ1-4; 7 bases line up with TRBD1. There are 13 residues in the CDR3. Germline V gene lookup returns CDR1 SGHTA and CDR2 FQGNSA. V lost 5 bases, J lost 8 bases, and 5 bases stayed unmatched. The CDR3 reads CASSHQDREKLFF. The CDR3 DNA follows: TGTGCCAGCAGCCACCAGGACAGGGAAAAACTGTTTTTT.

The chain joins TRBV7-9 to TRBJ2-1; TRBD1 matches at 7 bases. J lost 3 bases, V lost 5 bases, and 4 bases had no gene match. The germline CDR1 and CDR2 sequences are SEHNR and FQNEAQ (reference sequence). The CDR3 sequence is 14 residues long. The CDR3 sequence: CASSTRQGYNEQFF. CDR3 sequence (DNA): TGTGCCAGCAGCACCCGACAGGGCTACAATGAGCAGTTCTTC.

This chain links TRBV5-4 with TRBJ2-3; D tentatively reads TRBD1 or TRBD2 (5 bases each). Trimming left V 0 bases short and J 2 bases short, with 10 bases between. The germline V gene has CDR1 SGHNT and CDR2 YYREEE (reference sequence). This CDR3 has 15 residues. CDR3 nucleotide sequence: TGTGCCAGCAGCTTGGTGGTGGGGGTCACAGATACGCAGTATTTT. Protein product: CASSLVVGVTDTQYF.

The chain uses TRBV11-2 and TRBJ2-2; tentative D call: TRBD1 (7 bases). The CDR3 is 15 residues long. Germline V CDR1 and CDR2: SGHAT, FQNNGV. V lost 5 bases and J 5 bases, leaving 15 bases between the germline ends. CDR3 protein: CASSEDREATGELFF. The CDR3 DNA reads TGTGCCAGCAGCGAAGACAGGGAGGCGACCGGGGAGCTGTTTTTT.

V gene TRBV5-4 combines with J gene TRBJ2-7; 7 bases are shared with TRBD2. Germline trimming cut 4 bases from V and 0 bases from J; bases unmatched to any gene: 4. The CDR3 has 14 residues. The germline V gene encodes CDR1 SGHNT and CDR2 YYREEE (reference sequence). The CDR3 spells CASSPGLDSYEQYF. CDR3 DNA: TGTGCCAGCAGCCCCGGACTAGACTCCTACGAGCAGTACTTC.

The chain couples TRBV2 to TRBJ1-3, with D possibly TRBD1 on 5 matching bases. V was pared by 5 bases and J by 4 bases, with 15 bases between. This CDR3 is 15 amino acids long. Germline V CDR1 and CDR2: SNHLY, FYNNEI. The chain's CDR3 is CASSPQPGRGNTIYF. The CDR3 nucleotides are TGTGCCAGCAGTCCACAACCGGGACGAGGAAACACCATATATTTT.

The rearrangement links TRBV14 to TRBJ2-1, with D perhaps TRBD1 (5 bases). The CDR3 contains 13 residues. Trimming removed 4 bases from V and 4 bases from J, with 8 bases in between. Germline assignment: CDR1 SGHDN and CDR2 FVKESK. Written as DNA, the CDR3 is TGTGCCAGCAGCCCCCGACAGTACAATGAGCAGTTCTTC. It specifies CASSPRQYNEQFF. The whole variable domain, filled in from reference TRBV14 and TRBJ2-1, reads EAGVTQFPSHSVIEKGQTVTLRCDPISGHDNLYWYRRVMGKEIKFLLHFVKESKQDESGMPNNRFLAERTGGTYSTLKVQPAELEDSGVYFCASSPRQYNEQFFGPGTRLTVL.

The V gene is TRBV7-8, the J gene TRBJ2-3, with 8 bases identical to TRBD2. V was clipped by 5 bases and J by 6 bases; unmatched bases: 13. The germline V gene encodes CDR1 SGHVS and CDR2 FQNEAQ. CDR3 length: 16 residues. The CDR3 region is CASSVGLAGSGDTQYF. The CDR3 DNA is TGTGCCAGCAGCGTAGGACTAGCCGGTTCCGGGGATACGCAGTATTTT. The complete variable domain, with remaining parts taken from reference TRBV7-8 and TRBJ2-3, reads GAGVSQSPRYKVAKRGQDVALRCDPISGHVSLFWYQQALGQGPEFLTYFQNEAQLDKSGLPSDRFFAERPEGSVSTLKIQRTQQEDSAVYLCASSVGLAGSGDTQYFGPGTRLTVL.

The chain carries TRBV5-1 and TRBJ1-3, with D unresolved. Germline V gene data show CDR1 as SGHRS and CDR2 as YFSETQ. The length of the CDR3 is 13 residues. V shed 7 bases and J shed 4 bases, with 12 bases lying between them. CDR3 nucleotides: TGCGCCAGCTCAGCCCGGGCCGGAAACACCATATATTTT. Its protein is CASSARAGNTIYF.

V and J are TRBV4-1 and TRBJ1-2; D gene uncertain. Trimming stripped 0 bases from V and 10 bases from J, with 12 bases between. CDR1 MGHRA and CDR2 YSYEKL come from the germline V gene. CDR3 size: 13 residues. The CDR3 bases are TGCGCCAGCAGCCAAGATTTGGGTTGGGTCTACACCTTC. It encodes CASSQDLGWVYTF.

DNA of the CDR3: TGTGCCAGCAGATCCGCAGGGGCTTACTACGAGCAGTACTTC. It yields the protein CASRSAGAYYEQYF. The genes are TRBV27 and TRBJ2-7; D is perhaps TRBD1 (6 bases). The CDR3 has 14 amino acids. Trimming left V 6 bases short and J 3 bases short, with 15 bases between. Germline lookup yields CDR1 MNHEY and CDR2 SMNVEV (reference sequence).

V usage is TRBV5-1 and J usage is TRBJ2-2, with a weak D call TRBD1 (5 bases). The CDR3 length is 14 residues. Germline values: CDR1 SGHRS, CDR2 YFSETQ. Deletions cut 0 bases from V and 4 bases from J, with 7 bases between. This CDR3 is CASSLEGRTGELFF. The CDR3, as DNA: TGCGCCAGCAGCTTGGAGGGGCGCACCGGGGAGCTGTTTTTT.

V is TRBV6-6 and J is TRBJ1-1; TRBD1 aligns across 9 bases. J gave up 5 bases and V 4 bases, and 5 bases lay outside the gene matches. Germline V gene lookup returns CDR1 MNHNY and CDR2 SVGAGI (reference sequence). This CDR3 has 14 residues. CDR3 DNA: TGTGCCAGCAGTTTGCGACAGGGGGGGACTGAAGCTTTCTTT. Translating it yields CASSLRQGGTEAFF.

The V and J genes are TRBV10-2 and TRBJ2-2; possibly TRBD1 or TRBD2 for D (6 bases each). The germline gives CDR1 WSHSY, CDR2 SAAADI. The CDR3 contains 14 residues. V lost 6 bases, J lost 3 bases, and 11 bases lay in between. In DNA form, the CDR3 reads TGCGCCAGCAGAGGGGGGTTGGACACCGGGGAGCTGTTTTTT. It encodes CASRGGLDTGELFF.

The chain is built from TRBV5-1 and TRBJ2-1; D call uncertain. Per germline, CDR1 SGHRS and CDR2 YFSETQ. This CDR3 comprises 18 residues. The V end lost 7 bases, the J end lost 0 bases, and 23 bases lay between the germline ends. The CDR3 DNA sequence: TGCGCCAGCTACTCCTGGCCCTCCTCCCCGAGCTCCTACAATGAGCAGTTCTTC. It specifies CASYSWPSSPSSYNEQFF. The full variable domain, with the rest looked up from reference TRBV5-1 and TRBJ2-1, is KAGVTQTPRYLIKTRGQQVTLSCSPISGHRSVSWYQQTPGQGLQFLFEYFSETQRNKGNFPGRFSGRQFSNSRSEMNVSTLELGDSALYLCASYSWPSSPSSYNEQFFGPGTRLTVL.

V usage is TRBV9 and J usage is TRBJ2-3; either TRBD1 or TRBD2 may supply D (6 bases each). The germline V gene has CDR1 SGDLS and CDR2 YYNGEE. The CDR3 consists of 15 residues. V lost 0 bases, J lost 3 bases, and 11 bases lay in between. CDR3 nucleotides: TGTGCCAGCAGCGTAGTGGGGGGCCAGACAGATACGCAGTATTTT. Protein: CASSVVGGQTDTQYF.

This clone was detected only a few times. In nucleotides, the CDR3 is TGTGCCAGCAGACAGGGGGGCACAGATACGCAGTATTTT. Protein product: CASRQGGTDTQYF. The genes are TRBV6-5 and TRBJ2-3; 8 bases align to TRBD1. CDR1 and CDR2 from the germline V gene are MNHEY and SVGAGI. With V trimmed by 6 bases and J by 1 base, 0 bases remained unmatched. The CDR3 has 13 residues.

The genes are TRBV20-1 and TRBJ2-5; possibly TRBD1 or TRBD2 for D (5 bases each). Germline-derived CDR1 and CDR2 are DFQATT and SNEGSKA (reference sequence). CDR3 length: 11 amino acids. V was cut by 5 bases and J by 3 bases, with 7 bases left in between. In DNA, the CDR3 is TGCAGTGCTGGGACGGAAGAGACCCAGTACTTC. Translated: CSAGTEETQYF.

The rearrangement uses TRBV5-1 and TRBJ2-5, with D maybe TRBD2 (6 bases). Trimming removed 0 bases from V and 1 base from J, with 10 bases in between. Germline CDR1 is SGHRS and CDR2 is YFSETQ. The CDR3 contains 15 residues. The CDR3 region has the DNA TGCGCCAGCAGCTTGGGAGTTAGCGGCCAAGAGACCCAGTACTTC. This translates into CASSLGVSGQETQYF.